The present TCR beta chain was sequenced within a study of cytomegalovirus exposure and HLA in healthy donors. About the study: Earlier, 180 million or so T cells were analyzed, and 117 million unique TCR beta sequences were found among them.

Vbeta (60) and Jbeta (13) primers were used in the PCR. Measured with immunoSEQ multiplex PCR; TCRdb has only the in-frame clones, and not every one. The sample includes about 180,000 clones, about 77% of them seen just once. Study observations and caveats: A few CMV-associated chains were confirmed in vitro to be specific for CMV antigens. High sensitivity and specificity were reportedly achieved when the classifier diagnosed cytomegalovirus status.

This clone was observed a few times. Its antigen is still unknown. The CDR3 consists of 14 residues. Specimen: PBMCs. The clonotype originates from a man aged 60 to 75 in good health and CMV-seronegative. V and J are TRBV21-1 and TRBJ1-5. TRBV21-1 is given as a pseudogene. DNA of the CDR3: TGTGCCAGAGGGGAGGGGCATAGCAATCAGCCCCAGCATTTT. This codes for CARGEGHSNQPQHF.